This T cell receptor (beta chain) derives from a study of blood T cell repertoires in COVID-19. About the study: Some COVID-19 samples were acute and others convalescent; all came from the United States, Italy and Spain. Sample material is recorded as cDNA or gDNA derived from T cells, B-cell-depleted T cells, or PBMCs.

Methods used by the authors: Nucleated cell counts were estimated from reference gene primer amplification. Produced via immunoSEQ multiplex PCR; TCRdb's table is partial and in-frame only. The V and J calls and clone size were taken over from that table, and D and trimming were inferred from the DNA. The repertoire holds approximately 350,000 clones, with 88% as singletons. V was clipped by 0 bases and J by 0 bases, with 15 bases between them. Germline assignment: CDR1 SNHLY and CDR2 FYNNEI. CDR3 length equals 18 residues. Enrolment of Seattle patients took place during active infection, and they were followed longitudinally.

This sequence was found in a woman between 65 and 79 years old with COVID-19, enrolled during active disease. The gene calls are TRBV2 and TRBJ1-5; no firm D call. The material sequenced was peripheral blood. The CDR3 DNA is TGTGCCAGCAGTGAAGCGCTTAGTAGCACGCGTAGCAATCAGCCCCAGCATTTT. Translating gives CASSEALSSTRSNQPQHF.